This is a list of T cell receptor beta chains from one sample in a study of cytomegalovirus exposure and HLA in healthy donors. Sequencing was performed with immunoSEQ multiplex PCR; in TCRdb, only in-frame clones are kept and a portion is missing. The sample contains tens of thousands of clones, roughly 92% of which appear only once. The material sequenced was PBMCs. The receptor source for this set is a woman between 18 and 29 years old in good health and CMV-seronegative. CDR3s include the opening cysteine and the closing phenylalanine or tryptophan. A D gene is named only where the DNA matches it firmly. Clone size, where shown, is once, few, many, or a class for clones that have expanded.

D gene	V gene	J gene	clone size	CDR3 length	CDR3 DNA	CDR3 protein
NA	TRBV28	TRBJ1-4	once	14	TGTGCCAGCAGCTCAGGCTCAGTTAATGAAAAACTGTTTTTT	CASSSGSVNEKLFF
NA	TRBV28	TRBJ2-7	NA	15	TGTGCCAGCACCAACGGCGGGGCAGGGGGTCACGAGCAGTACTTC	CASTNGGAGGHEQYF
NA	TRBV2	TRBJ1-3	NA	14	TGTGCCAGCAAGAAAGGGGACTCTGGAAACACCATATATTTT	CASKKGDSGNTIYF
NA	TRBV30	TRBJ1-1	NA	13	TGTGCCTTGACAAAAACAGGGTACACTGAAGCTTTCTTT	CALTKTGYTEAFF
NA	TRBV9	TRBJ2-7	NA	13	TGTGCCAGCAGCGTTTCAGGGAACTACGAGCAGTACTTC	CASSVSGNYEQYF
TRBD2	TRBV6-4	TRBJ2-1	NA	16	TGTGCCAGCAGTGATCTTCCGAGCGGGGCCCTCGCTGAGCAGTTCTTC	CASSDLPSGALAEQFF
NA	TRBV6-1	TRBJ2-4	NA	18	TGTGCCAGCAGTGAATCCGACGACTTCCCCTTCAACAAAAACATTCAGTACTTC	CASSESDDFPFNKNIQYF
NA	TRBV5-4	TRBJ2-5	NA	13	TGTGCCAGCAGCCGCAAGGGGTCAGAGACCCAGTACTTC	CASSRKGSETQYF
NA	TRBV7-3	TRBJ2-7	NA	13	TGTGCCAGCAGCCCGACAAGCTTGAGCGAGCAGTACTTC	CASSPTSLSEQYF
NA	TRBV19	TRBJ2-6	NA	18	TGTGCCAGTAGCATACTAGGCAGCATACCCTCTGGGGCCAACGTCCTGACTTTC	CASSILGSIPSGANVLTF
TRBD1	TRBV7-2	TRBJ1-5	NA	15	TGTGCCAGCAGCCCCGGGACAGGGGGCAATCAGCCCCAGCATTTT	CASSPGTGGNQPQHF
NA	TRBV20-1	TRBJ2-7	NA	11	TGCAGTGCCATTCAGGGTTACGAGCAGTACTTC	CSAIQGYEQYF
NA	TRBV29-1	TRBJ2-5	NA	12	TGCAGCGTTCGTCGGGATTTGGAGACCCAGTACTTC	CSVRRDLETQYF
NA	TRBV30	TRBJ2-3	NA	14	TGTGCCTGGAGTACCTGGGGCCGGACAGATACGCAGTATTTT	CAWSTWGRTDTQYF
TRBD1	TRBV9	TRBJ1-3	once	20	TGTGCCAGCAGCGCCCCTTTGGGACAGGGGGCCATCAGCTCTGGAAACACCATATATTTT	CASSAPLGQGAISSGNTIYF
TRBD1	TRBV27	TRBJ2-7	NA	14	TGTGCCAGCAGTTTGCAGGGGGTCTCCTACGAGCAGTACTTC	CASSLQGVSYEQYF
TRBD1	TRBV6-1	TRBJ1-6	NA	15	TGTGCCAGCAGTGGGGGACAGCTGAGTAATTCACCCCTCCACTTT	CASSGGQLSNSPLHF
NA	TRBV7-9	TRBJ1-1	NA	13	TGTGCCAGCAGCCCCAGGGGTGGGTCTGAAGCTTTCTTT	CASSPRGGSEAFF
NA	TRBV5-6	TRBJ1-6	NA	16	TGTGCCAGCAGCTTGGGAGGGAGCTCCTATAATTCACCCCTCCACTTT	CASSLGGSSYNSPLHF
TRBD2	TRBV5-8	TRBJ2-5	NA	16	TGTGCCAGCAGGCGACTGAGCGGGGCCTCCGGAGAGACCCAGTACTTC	CASRRLSGASGETQYF
NA	TRBV27	TRBJ2-3	NA	16	TGTGCCAGCAGTTTCCTTCGACCAGCTCAGGGCGATACGCAGTATTTT	CASSFLRPAQGDTQYF
TRBD1	TRBV7-7	TRBJ1-1	NA	16	TGTGCTAGGTCGTGGGGACAGAGGACCATGAACACTGAAGCTTTCTTT	CARSWGQRTMNTEAFF
TRBD2	TRBV2	TRBJ2-3	NA	14	TGTGCCAGTCAAATAGCGGGGGGGCAAGATACGCAGTATTTT	CASQIAGGQDTQYF
TRBD1	TRBV12-5	TRBJ2-1	NA	14	TGTGCTAGTGGTGGATTACAGGGGTTCAATGAGCAGTTCTTC	CASGGLQGFNEQFF
NA	TRBV5-8	TRBJ2-2	NA	15	TGTGCCAGCAGCTTTAGGGGGGGGGACACCGGGGAGCTGTTTTTT	CASSFRGGDTGELFF
NA	TRBV9	TRBJ1-2	NA	14	TGTGCCAGCAGCGTAGATAACAGGGTCGGTGGCTACACCTTC	CASSVDNRVGGYTF
TRBD1	TRBV5-6	TRBJ1-4	NA	16	TGTGCCAGCAGCCTGACAGGGACGGCGACTAATGAAAAACTGTTTTTT	CASSLTGTATNEKLFF
NA	TRBV15	TRBJ1-2	few	15	TGTGCCACCAGCAGAGAGCGTCGAGCTAACTATGGCTACACCTTC	CATSRERRANYGYTF
NA	TRBV2	TRBJ1-4	NA	14	TGTGCCAGCAGAGAAACAGGGACCCCTGAAAAACTGTTTTTT	CASRETGTPEKLFF
NA	TRBV10-3	TRBJ1-3	once	16	TGTGCCATCAGTGAAAGGAGAGGAGAATCTGGAAACACCATATATTTT	CAISERRGESGNTIYF
NA	TRBV28	TRBJ1-2	NA	13	TGTGCCAGCAGCCCGGGGGACGGGTATGGCTACACCTTC	CASSPGDGYGYTF
NA	TRBV19	TRBJ2-5	NA	15	TGTGCAAGCAAACCGGGCGGGGGCCTCCAGGAGACCCAGTACTTC	CASKPGGGLQETQYF
TRBD1	TRBV5-4	TRBJ2-3	NA	15	TGTGCCAGCAGCTCCCCGACAGGGGACACAGATACGCAGTATTTT	CASSSPTGDTDTQYF
NA	TRBV19	TRBJ1-2	NA	13	TGTGCCAGTAGATCGGCGGCCTCCTATGGCTACACCTTC	CASRSAASYGYTF
NA	TRBV30	TRBJ2-7	NA	14	TGTGCCTGGGAGAAAGCGGGCCTAGGAGGCGAGCAGTACTTC	CAWEKAGLGGEQYF
NA	TRBV6-5	TRBJ2-3	NA	14	TGTGCCAGCAGGAACAGAGCTAGCACAGATACGCAGTATTTT	CASRNRASTDTQYF
TRBD2	TRBV4-2	TRBJ2-7	NA	16	TGTGCCAGCAGCGAAGACTATAAGCGGGGGGGCGACGAGCAGTACTTC	CASSEDYKRGGDEQYF
TRBD1	TRBV6-5	TRBJ1-2	NA	16	TGTGCCAGCAGTTACTCTGAGGGACAGGGACCCTATGGCTACACCTTC	CASSYSEGQGPYGYTF
TRBD1	TRBV7-3	TRBJ1-2	NA	15	TGTGCCAGCAGCGCCATACAGGGGGCGTTCAACGGCTACACCTTC	CASSAIQGAFNGYTF
TRBD1	TRBV9	TRBJ1-6	NA	16	TGTGCCAGCAGCCACACAGGGGACTCCTATAATTCACCCCTCCACTTT	CASSHTGDSYNSPLHF
TRBD1	TRBV6-5	TRBJ2-1	NA	15	TGTGCCAGCAGCCGGCGACAGGGGGGCTACAATGAGCAGTTCTTC	CASSRRQGGYNEQFF
TRBD1	TRBV2	TRBJ1-6	NA	16	TGTGCCAGCAAGGAAATTGCGGGACAGGGGTCTTCACCCCTCCACTTT	CASKEIAGQGSSPLHF
TRBD1	TRBV15	TRBJ2-7	NA	14	TGTGCCACCAGCCGCGGGACAGGAGGCTACGAGCAGTACTTC	CATSRGTGGYEQYF
TRBD1	TRBV6-1	TRBJ1-6	NA	15	TGTGCCAGCAGTGAAGACCGAAACAGGGGCTCACCCCTCCACTTT	CASSEDRNRGSPLHF
NA	TRBV18	TRBJ1-1	NA	14	TGTGCCAGCTCACTGACTGCGGTGAACACTGAAGCTTTCTTT	CASSLTAVNTEAFF
NA	TRBV7-3	TRBJ1-1	NA	15	TGTGCCAGCAGCTTAACCGGGGGACCCGTGGCTGAAGCTTTCTTT	CASSLTGGPVAEAFF
TRBD1	TRBV5-1	TRBJ1-1	NA	14	TGCGCCAGCAGCTTTACAGGGGAAAACACTGAAGCTTTCTTC	CASSFTGENTEAFF
TRBD1	TRBV7-2	TRBJ2-7	NA	14	TGTGCCAGCAGTTCGCCGGGACAGGACTACGAGCAGTACTTC	CASSSPGQDYEQYF
TRBD1	TRBV11-1	TRBJ2-2	NA	14	TGTGCCAGCAGCTTAGTTAACAGGGGCGGGGAGCTGTTTTTT	CASSLVNRGGELFF
NA	TRBV2	TRBJ1-1	NA	13	TGTGCCAGGCCCAGGGTGGGTGGCACTGAAGCTTTCTTT	CARPRVGGTEAFF